The 26 T cell receptor beta chains below come from one sample, sequenced in a study of monozygotic twins with inflammatory bowel disease. TCRdb reworked the 5' RACE reads into one entry per CDR3 protein, no DNA. There are approximately 400,000 distinct CDR3 sequences in the sample, with around 2.4% held by the top ten. Sequenced: blood. These receptor sequences come from a human donor with ulcerative colitis or Crohn's disease, or a healthy co-twin of an affected twin (not recorded which).

The rearrangement joins TRBV29-1 to TRBJ2-5; TCRdb gives TRBD1 as the D gene, but with no DNA this cannot be confirmed. CDR3 length: 14 amino acids. Germline V lookup: CDR1 SQVTM, CDR2 ANQGSEA. The CDR3 sequence is CSVFSGHQQETQYF. Looking up the rest from reference TRBV29-1 and TRBJ2-5 gives the full variable domain: SAVISQKPSRDICQRGTSLTIQCQVDSQVTMMFWYRQQPGQSLTLIATANQGSEATYESGFVIDKFPISRPNLTFSTLTVSNMSPEDSSIYLCSVFSGHQQETQYFGPGTRLLVL.

The chain couples TRBV9 to TRBJ2-3; TCRdb's D call, TRBD2, is unchecked because there is no DNA. This CDR3 region has 15 residues. Germline lookup yields CDR1 SGDLS and CDR2 YYNGEE. The CDR3 sequence: CASTQSGQSTDTQYF.

The V and J genes are TRBV5-8 and TRBJ1-2. The V gene's germline CDR1 is SGHTS and CDR2 YDEGEE. CDR3 size: 13 residues. The CDR3 here is CASSLDSRYGYTF.

The chain is built from TRBV20-1 and TRBJ2-1; TCRdb selects TRBD1, and the lack of DNA leaves this call unchecked. The CDR3 has 15 residues. The germline CDR1 and CDR2 sequences are DFQATT and SNEGSKA (reference sequence). CDR3 region: CSAWDRGRPDNEQFF.

The chain carries TRBV15 and TRBJ1-6. The CDR3 extends over 16 amino acids. The germline CDR1 and CDR2 sequences are LNHNV and YYDKDF (reference sequence). This chain's CDR3 is CATSREPSSYNSPLHF.

V and J are TRBV12-3 or TRBV12-4 and TRBJ1-2. This CDR3 is 15 amino acids long. CDR3 sequence: CASTLAGLENYGYTF.

The J gene is TRBJ2-7, the V gene TRBV4-1; TCRdb lists TRBD2, though no DNA is available to test this call. Germline assignment: CDR1 MGHRA and CDR2 YSYEKL. This CDR3 contains 16 residues. CDR3 sequence: CASSQGRLAGGDEQYF.

The V and J genes are TRBV28 and TRBJ2-7; the TRBD1 assignment by TCRdb is unverifiable without DNA. The length of the CDR3 is 14 residues. Germline V gives CDR1 MDHEN, CDR2 SYDVKM. This chain's CDR3 is CASPPGGDSYEQYF.

The genes are TRBV28 and TRBJ2-5; lacking DNA, the TRBD1 call made by TCRdb goes unchecked. The CDR3 sequence is 16 residues long. The germline gives CDR1 MDHEN, CDR2 SYDVKM. The CDR3: CASSLSGSLGGETQYF. Full variable domain (remainder filled in from reference TRBV28 and TRBJ2-5): DVKVTQSSRYLVKRTGEKVFLECVQDMDHENMFWYRQDPGLGLRLIYFSYDVKMKEKGDIPEGYSVSREKKERFSLILESASTNQTSMYLCASSLSGSLGGETQYFGPGTRLLVL.

The rearrangement links TRBV20-1 to TRBJ1-2. Germline-derived CDR1 and CDR2 are DFQATT and SNEGSKA (reference sequence). CDR3 size: 13 residues. The CDR3 loop is CSAKVMGSYGYTF.

The chain employs TRBV15 and TRBJ2-7; there is no DNA to check the TCRdb D call of TRBD1. The CDR3 sequence is 15 residues long. CDR1 is LNHNV and CDR2 is YYDKDF in the germline V gene (reference sequence). The CDR3 region is CATSRDSPGGYEQYF.

The CDR3 here is CATSSLGTDTQYF. V is TRBV28 and J is TRBJ2-3; TCRdb's D call, TRBD1, is unchecked because there is no DNA. This CDR3 spans 13 amino acids. The germline V gene encodes CDR1 MDHEN and CDR2 SYDVKM.

The chain's CDR3 is CASSQDWQGGGYQETQYF. This chain links TRBV4-1 with TRBJ2-5; TCRdb names TRBD1, which stays unverified in the absence of DNA. The germline V gene has CDR1 MGHRA and CDR2 YSYEKL. CDR3 length: 18 residues.

The chain recombines TRBV29-1 with TRBJ1-4. Germline V gene sequence: CDR1 SQVTM, CDR2 ANQGSEA. The CDR3 sequence is 13 residues long. CDR3: CSVATGTNEKLFF.

The chain carries TRBV3-1 and TRBJ1-5; lacking DNA, the TRBD1 call made by TCRdb goes unchecked. The CDR3 runs 14 residues. The germline V gene encodes CDR1 LGHDT and CDR2 YNNKEL (reference sequence). The CDR3 loop is CASSLGQANQPQHF.

The chain uses TRBV7-6 and TRBJ2-6. CDR1 and CDR2 (germline): SGHVS, FNYEAQ. This CDR3 comprises 15 residues. This CDR3 reads CASGLTPSGANVLTF.

The V and J genes are TRBV20-1 and TRBJ1-1; the TCRdb call, TRBD1, lacks DNA for checking. The CDR3 is made up of 15 amino acids. The germline CDR1 and CDR2 sequences are DFQATT and SNEGSKA (reference sequence). CDR3 residues: CSARESLTGVTEAFF.

The genes are TRBV28 and TRBJ1-6; TCRdb lists TRBD1, though no DNA is available to test this call. The germline V gene encodes CDR1 MDHEN and CDR2 SYDVKM. The CDR3 runs 13 residues. The CDR3 is CASSFPGVSPLHF.

The chain uses TRBV4-2 and TRBJ2-4; as DNA is missing, the TRBD2 call by TCRdb cannot be tested. Germline V lookup: CDR1 LGHNA, CDR2 YNFKEQ. The CDR3 sequence is 15 residues long. This CDR3 is CASSQVSGEGYIQYF.

This chain uses TRBV5-1 with TRBJ2-1; TCRdb's assignment of TRBD1 cannot be checked, as there is no DNA. Germline V gene sequence: CDR1 SGHRS, CDR2 YFSETQ. The CDR3 loop spans 13 amino acids. CDR3 loop: CASRPGTGDEQFF.

The rearrangement links TRBV18 to TRBJ1-1. Looked up from germline, CDR1 is KGHSH and CDR2 is LQKENI. The CDR3 consists of 15 residues. This CDR3 is CASSLRNSQNTEAFF.

The chain links TRBV27 to TRBJ2-7; TCRdb's D call of TRBD2 is untestable without DNA. CDR3 length: 16 amino acids. Germline lookup yields CDR1 MNHEY and CDR2 SMNVEV (reference sequence). The CDR3 protein is CASRRSGTSNTYEQYF.

This chain joins TRBV7-3 and TRBJ1-1; TCRdb gives TRBD1 as the D gene, but with no DNA this cannot be confirmed. Germline V lookup: CDR1 SGHTA, CDR2 FQGTGA. The CDR3 runs to 15 residues. The CDR3 protein is CASSLLPGFSTEAFF. Combining the CDR3 with reference TRBV7-3 and TRBJ1-1 gives the whole variable domain GAGVSQTPSNKVTEKGKYVELRCDPISGHTALYWYRQSLGQGPEFLIYFQGTGAADDSGLPNDRFFAVRPEGSVSTLKIQRTERGDSAVYLCASSLLPGFSTEAFFGQGTRLTVV.

The rearrangement uses TRBV5-1 and TRBJ2-5. CDR1 is SGHRS and CDR2 is YFSETQ in the germline V gene. This CDR3 spans 15 amino acids. The CDR3 reads CASSLGPGERETQYF.

This CDR3 reads CASSLGTTRYEQYF. V usage is TRBV5-1 and J usage is TRBJ2-7; the TCRdb call, TRBD2, lacks DNA for checking. The germline V gene encodes CDR1 SGHRS and CDR2 YFSETQ. This CDR3 is 14 amino acids long.

CDR3 loop: CASTSVAGSRASGYTF. This rearrangement joins TRBV7-2 to TRBJ1-2. Germline values: CDR1 SGHTA, CDR2 FQGNSA. The CDR3 is 16 amino acids.